This is a list of T cell receptor beta chains from one sample in a study of blood T cell repertoires in COVID-19. Sequencing used immunoSEQ multiplex PCR; TCRdb keeps in-frame clones, though not all of them. Here the sample spans fewer than 250,000 clones, 80% being singletons. The sequenced sample consisted of peripheral blood. The receptor set was obtained from a man in his sixties with acute or convalescent COVID-19. Each CDR3 is given with its conserved first and last residue. A D gene is named only where the DNA matches it firmly. Clone sizes are given selectively: once, few, many, or a class where the clone is expanded.

j_gene: TRBJ2-7; d_gene: -; v_gene: TRBV4-1; abundance: -; CDR3nt: TGCGCCAGCAGTCCAGACCCTAGACAGGCTTTATCCTACGAGCAGTACTTC; CDR3aa: CASSPDPRQALSYEQYF
j_gene: TRBJ1-2; d_gene: TRBD1; v_gene: TRBV6-5; abundance: -; CDR3nt: TGTGCCAGCAGCCGCACGGGACAGGGGTCGTCCGGCTACACCTTC; CDR3aa: CASSRTGQGSSGYTF
j_gene: TRBJ1-2; d_gene: TRBD1; v_gene: TRBV14; abundance: few; CDR3nt: TGTGCCAGCAGCCAAGTCCAGGGGGCGGAGAAGGACTATGGCTACACCTTC; CDR3aa: CASSQVQGAEKDYGYTF
j_gene: TRBJ2-3; d_gene: TRBD2; v_gene: TRBV13; abundance: -; CDR3nt: TGTGCCCCTGCTCCGGGACTAGCGGGAGCGGATTCCCGATCTAGCACAGATACGCAGTATTTT; CDR3aa: CAPAPGLAGADSRSSTDTQYF
j_gene: TRBJ2-7; d_gene: TRBD1; v_gene: TRBV5-1; abundance: -; CDR3nt: TGCGCCAGCAGCCTCCGACCGACAGGACAGGGGTCGGGTACCTACGAGCAGTACTTC; CDR3aa: CASSLRPTGQGSGTYEQYF
j_gene: TRBJ1-5; d_gene: TRBD1; v_gene: TRBV19; abundance: -; CDR3nt: TGTGCCAGTAGTATCGCCGGGACCGTGTTGCAGGGGGTTAGGCAGCCCCAGCATTTT; CDR3aa: CASSIAGTVLQGVRQPQHF
j_gene: TRBJ1-5; d_gene: -; v_gene: TRBV7-9; abundance: -; CDR3nt: TGTGCCAGCAGCTCATGGAAGGAAGGGGCTAATCAGCCCCAGCATTTT; CDR3aa: CASSSWKEGANQPQHF
j_gene: TRBJ2-7; d_gene: -; v_gene: TRBV4-1; abundance: -; CDR3nt: TGCGCCAGCAGCCAAGGTACGGGGAGGGGGACCTACGAGCAGTACTTC; CDR3aa: CASSQGTGRGTYEQYF
j_gene: TRBJ2-4; d_gene: -; v_gene: TRBV5-1; abundance: -; CDR3nt: TGCGCCAGCAGCCAGGGTTCTTTTGGAAACATTCAGTACTTC; CDR3aa: CASSQGSFGNIQYF
j_gene: TRBJ1-2; d_gene: -; v_gene: TRBV6-2/TRBV6-3; abundance: -; CDR3nt: TGTGCCAGCAGTTTACAGGGATATTATGGCTACACCTTC; CDR3aa: CASSLQGYYGYTF
j_gene: TRBJ2-2; d_gene: TRBD2; v_gene: TRBV24-1; abundance: once; CDR3nt: TGTGCCACCAGTGACCCCACTAGCGGGATAGCCGGGGAGCTGTTTTTT; CDR3aa: CATSDPTSGIAGELFF
j_gene: TRBJ2-7; d_gene: -; v_gene: TRBV15; abundance: -; CDR3nt: TGTGCCACCAGCAACCGGGACACTTACTTCTACGAGCAGTACTTC; CDR3aa: CATSNRDTYFYEQYF
j_gene: TRBJ1-4; d_gene: -; v_gene: TRBV23-1; abundance: -; CDR3nt: TGCGCCAGCAGTCAATCGGGGAGACAGGACCTCTTTAATGAAAAACTGTTTTTT; CDR3aa: CASSQSGRQDLFNEKLFF
j_gene: TRBJ2-2; d_gene: TRBD1; v_gene: TRBV5-4; abundance: few; CDR3nt: TGTGCCAGCAGCTTGGTGGGACAGAGCACCGGGGAGCTGTTTTTT; CDR3aa: CASSLVGQSTGELFF
j_gene: TRBJ1-4; d_gene: -; v_gene: TRBV4-3; abundance: -; CDR3nt: TGCGCCAGCAGCCCCACCTTTTCGGCTAATGAAAAACTGTTTTTT; CDR3aa: CASSPTFSANEKLFF
j_gene: TRBJ2-1; d_gene: TRBD2; v_gene: TRBV5-6; abundance: -; CDR3nt: TGTGCCAGCAGCTTGCTAGCGGGGGAATACAATGAGCAGTTCTTC; CDR3aa: CASSLLAGEYNEQFF
j_gene: TRBJ2-5; d_gene: TRBD2; v_gene: TRBV29-1; abundance: -; CDR3nt: TGCAGCGTTGCGGGAGCGGGGGGGGGAGAGACCCAGTACTTC; CDR3aa: CSVAGAGGGETQYF
j_gene: TRBJ1-1; d_gene: -; v_gene: TRBV24-1; abundance: -; CDR3nt: TGTGCCACCAGTGATTTTACAGGGGAAGCTTTCTTT; CDR3aa: CATSDFTGEAFF
j_gene: TRBJ1-1; d_gene: -; v_gene: TRBV7-9; abundance: -; CDR3nt: TGTGCCAGCAGTCCGCAGGAGAACACTGAAGCTTTCTTT; CDR3aa: CASSPQENTEAFF
j_gene: TRBJ1-2; d_gene: -; v_gene: TRBV4-3; abundance: -; CDR3nt: TGCGCCAGCAGCCAAGGCCCCGGACAGTTCTATGGCTACACCTTC; CDR3aa: CASSQGPGQFYGYTF
j_gene: TRBJ1-1; d_gene: TRBD1; v_gene: TRBV5-1; abundance: few; CDR3nt: TGCGCCAGCAGCCATACGGACAGGCCCTACACTGAAGCTTTCTTT; CDR3aa: CASSHTDRPYTEAFF
j_gene: TRBJ1-2; d_gene: -; v_gene: TRBV11-1; abundance: -; CDR3nt: TGTGCCAGCAGCTTAACGGACGGGACTAACTATGGCTACACCTTC; CDR3aa: CASSLTDGTNYGYTF
j_gene: TRBJ2-3; d_gene: TRBD2; v_gene: TRBV7-6; abundance: -; CDR3nt: TGTGCCAGCAGCGACACTAGCGGGAGGGCCGTAGATACGCAGTATTTT; CDR3aa: CASSDTSGRAVDTQYF
j_gene: TRBJ1-5; d_gene: -; v_gene: TRBV28; abundance: -; CDR3nt: TGTGCCAGCAGTTTTTGGGGGGGCCGGGTTCAGCCCCAGCATTTT; CDR3aa: CASSFWGGRVQPQHF
j_gene: TRBJ1-1; d_gene: TRBD1; v_gene: TRBV4-3; abundance: -; CDR3nt: TGCGCCAGCAGCCAAGACCAGGGGGCCACTGAAGCTTTCTTT; CDR3aa: CASSQDQGATEAFF
j_gene: TRBJ1-2; d_gene: -; v_gene: TRBV19; abundance: -; CDR3nt: TGTGCCAGTAGTATAGATCGGGGTATCGGCTATGGCTACACCTTC; CDR3aa: CASSIDRGIGYGYTF
j_gene: TRBJ1-1; d_gene: -; v_gene: TRBV9; abundance: -; CDR3nt: TGTGCCAGCAGCGTAAACAGGGACACTGAAGCTTTCTTT; CDR3aa: CASSVNRDTEAFF
j_gene: TRBJ1-5; d_gene: TRBD1; v_gene: TRBV9; abundance: -; CDR3nt: TGTGCCAGCAGCGCGGGACAGAGCAATCAGCCCCAGCATTTT; CDR3aa: CASSAGQSNQPQHF
j_gene: TRBJ1-2; d_gene: -; v_gene: TRBV19; abundance: -; CDR3nt: TGTGCCAGTAGAATGAGGGCAGGCTATGGCTACACCTTC; CDR3aa: CASRMRAGYGYTF
j_gene: TRBJ1-4; d_gene: -; v_gene: TRBV6-2/TRBV6-3; abundance: -; CDR3nt: TGTGCCAGCAGTTACTCGTCTCGGGGGGCGCGGGAGGAAAAACTGTTTTTT; CDR3aa: CASSYSSRGAREEKLFF
j_gene: TRBJ1-6; d_gene: -; v_gene: TRBV29-1; abundance: -; CDR3nt: TGCAGCGTTCTAGTGCAATATAATTCACCCCTCCACTTT; CDR3aa: CSVLVQYNSPLHF
j_gene: TRBJ1-5; d_gene: -; v_gene: TRBV6-6; abundance: -; CDR3nt: TGTGCCAGCAGTACAGGGTCGGATCAGCCCCAGCATTTT; CDR3aa: CASSTGSDQPQHF
j_gene: TRBJ1-3; d_gene: -; v_gene: TRBV4-2; abundance: -; CDR3nt: TGTGCCAGCAGCCAAACAGGGTCTGGAAACACCATATATTTT; CDR3aa: CASSQTGSGNTIYF
j_gene: TRBJ1-1; d_gene: -; v_gene: TRBV6-6; abundance: -; CDR3nt: TGTGCCAGCAAAGGAGGAACCCTGAACACTGAAGCTTTCTTT; CDR3aa: CASKGGTLNTEAFF
j_gene: TRBJ2-1; d_gene: -; v_gene: TRBV18; abundance: -; CDR3nt: TGTGCCAGCTCACCACCCCTCAGGGTGTACAATGAGCAGTTCTTC; CDR3aa: CASSPPLRVYNEQFF
j_gene: TRBJ2-7; d_gene: -; v_gene: TRBV30; abundance: -; CDR3nt: TGTGCCTGGAGTGGCGAAGTAGGAGACTCGATTCGGGATTCCTACGAGCAGTACTTC; CDR3aa: CAWSGEVGDSIRDSYEQYF
j_gene: TRBJ1-5; d_gene: TRBD1; v_gene: TRBV24-1; abundance: -; CDR3nt: TGTGCCACCAGTGACCCGGGACAGGGGTTCAATCAGCCCCAGCATTTT; CDR3aa: CATSDPGQGFNQPQHF
j_gene: TRBJ2-3; d_gene: TRBD2; v_gene: TRBV6-5; abundance: -; CDR3nt: TGTGCCAGCAGCACGACTAGCGGGAGGGTCGGACGGCAGTATTTT; CDR3aa: CASSTTSGRVGRQYF
j_gene: TRBJ1-5; d_gene: -; v_gene: TRBV9; abundance: -; CDR3nt: TGTGCCAGCAGCGTAGAAGGGGAAAATCAGCCCCAGCATTTT; CDR3aa: CASSVEGENQPQHF
j_gene: TRBJ1-6; d_gene: TRBD1; v_gene: TRBV7-2; abundance: -; CDR3nt: TGTGCCAGCAGCTTACTCCAGACAGGGCGGGTTACCCTCCACTTT; CDR3aa: CASSLLQTGRVTLHF